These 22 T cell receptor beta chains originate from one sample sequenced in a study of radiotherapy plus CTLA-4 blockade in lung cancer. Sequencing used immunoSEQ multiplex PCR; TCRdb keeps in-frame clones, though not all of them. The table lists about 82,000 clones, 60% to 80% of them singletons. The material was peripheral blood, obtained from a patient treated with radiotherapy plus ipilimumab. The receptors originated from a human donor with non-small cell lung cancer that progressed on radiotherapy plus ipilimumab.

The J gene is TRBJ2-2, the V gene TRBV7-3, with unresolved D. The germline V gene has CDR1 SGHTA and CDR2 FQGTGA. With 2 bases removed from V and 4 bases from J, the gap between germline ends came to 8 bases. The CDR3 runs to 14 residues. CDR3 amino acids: CASSLVGTTGELFF. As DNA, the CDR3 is TGTGCCAGCAGCTTAGTAGGAACCACCGGGGAGCTGTTTTTT.

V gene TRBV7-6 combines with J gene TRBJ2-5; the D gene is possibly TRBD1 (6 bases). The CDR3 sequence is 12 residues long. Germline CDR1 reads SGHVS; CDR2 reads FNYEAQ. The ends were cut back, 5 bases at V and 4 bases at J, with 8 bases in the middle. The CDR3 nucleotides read TGTGCCAGCAGCACCAGGGGAGAGACCCAGTACTTC. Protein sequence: CASSTRGETQYF.

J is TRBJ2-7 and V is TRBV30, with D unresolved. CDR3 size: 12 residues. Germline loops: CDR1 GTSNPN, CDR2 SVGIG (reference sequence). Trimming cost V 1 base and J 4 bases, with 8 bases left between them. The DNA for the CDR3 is TGTGCCTGGAGTGCGACCGAATACGAGCAGTACTTC. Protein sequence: CAWSATEYEQYF.

The CDR3 spells CASSISGTGTDQPQHF. In DNA, the CDR3 is TGTGCCAGTAGTATATCCGGGACAGGGACAGACCAGCCCCAGCATTTT. V is TRBV19 and J is TRBJ1-5, with 9 bases matching TRBD1. Germline CDR1 reads LNHDA; CDR2 reads SQIVND (reference sequence). Trimming removed 2 bases from V and 7 bases from J; junction bases left unmatched: 9. This CDR3 has 16 residues.

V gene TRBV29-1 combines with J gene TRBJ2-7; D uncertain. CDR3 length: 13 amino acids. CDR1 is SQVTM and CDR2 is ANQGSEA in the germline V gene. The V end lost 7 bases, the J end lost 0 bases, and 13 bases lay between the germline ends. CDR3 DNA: TGCAGCGCAATTAGCTGGAGCTCCTACGAGCAGTACTTC. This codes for CSAISWSSYEQYF.

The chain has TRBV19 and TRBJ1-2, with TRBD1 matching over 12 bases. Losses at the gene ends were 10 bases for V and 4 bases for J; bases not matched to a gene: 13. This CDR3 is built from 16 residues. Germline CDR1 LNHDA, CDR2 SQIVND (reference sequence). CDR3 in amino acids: CATWGQGAGIGYGYTF. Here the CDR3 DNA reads TGTGCCACCTGGGGACAGGGGGCAGGAATAGGCTATGGCTACACCTTC.

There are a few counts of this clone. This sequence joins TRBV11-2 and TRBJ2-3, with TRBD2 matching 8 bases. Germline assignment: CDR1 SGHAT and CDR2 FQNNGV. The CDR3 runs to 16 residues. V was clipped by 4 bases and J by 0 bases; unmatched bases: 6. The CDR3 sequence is CASSSVGGVSTDTQYF. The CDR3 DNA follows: TGTGCCAGCAGCTCCGTCGGGGGGGTTAGCACAGATACGCAGTATTTT.

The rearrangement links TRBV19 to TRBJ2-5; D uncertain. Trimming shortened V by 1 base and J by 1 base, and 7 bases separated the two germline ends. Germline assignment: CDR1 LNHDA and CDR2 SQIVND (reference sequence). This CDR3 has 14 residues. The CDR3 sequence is CASSIGPPQETQYF. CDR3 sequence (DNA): TGTGCCAGTAGTATAGGGCCGCCCCAAGAGACCCAGTACTTC.

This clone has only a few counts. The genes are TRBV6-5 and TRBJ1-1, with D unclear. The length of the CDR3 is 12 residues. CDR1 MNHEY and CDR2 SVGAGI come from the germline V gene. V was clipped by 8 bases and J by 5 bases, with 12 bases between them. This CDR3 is CASRGPPTEAFF. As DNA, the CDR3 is TGTGCCAGCCGCGGACCCCCTACTGAAGCTTTCTTT.

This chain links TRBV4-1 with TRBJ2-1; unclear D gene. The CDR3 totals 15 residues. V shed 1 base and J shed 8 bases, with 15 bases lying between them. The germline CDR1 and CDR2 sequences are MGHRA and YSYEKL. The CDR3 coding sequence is TGCGCCAGCAGCCAAGGTGACCTCGGGCCCGATGAGCAGTTCTTC. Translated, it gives CASSQGDLGPDEQFF.

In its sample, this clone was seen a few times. As DNA, the CDR3 is TGTGCCAGCAGCCGTAGCGGGACACAGGATGAGCAGTTCTTC. Its protein product is CASSRSGTQDEQFF. The chain employs TRBV13 and TRBJ2-1, with 8 positions matching TRBD2. The ends lost 5 bases at V and 8 bases at J; junction bases unmatched: 8. This CDR3 is built from 14 residues. Germline assignment: CDR1 PRHDT and CDR2 FYEKMQ (reference sequence).

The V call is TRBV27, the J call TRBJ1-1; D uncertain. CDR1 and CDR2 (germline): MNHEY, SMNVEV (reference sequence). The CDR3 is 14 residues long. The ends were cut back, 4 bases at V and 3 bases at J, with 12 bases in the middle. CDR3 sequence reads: CASSYRPRDTEAFF. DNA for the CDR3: TGTGCCAGCAGTTACAGACCGAGGGACACTGAAGCTTTCTTT.

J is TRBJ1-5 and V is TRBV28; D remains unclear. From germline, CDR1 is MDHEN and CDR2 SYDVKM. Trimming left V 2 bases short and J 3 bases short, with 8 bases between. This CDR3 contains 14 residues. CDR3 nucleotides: TGTGCCAGCAGTTTAGGGCGGGTCAATCAGCCCCAGCATTTT. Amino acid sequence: CASSLGRVNQPQHF.

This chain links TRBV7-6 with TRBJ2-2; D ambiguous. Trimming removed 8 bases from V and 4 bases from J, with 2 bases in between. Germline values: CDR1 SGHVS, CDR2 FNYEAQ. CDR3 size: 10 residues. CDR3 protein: CASGTGELFF. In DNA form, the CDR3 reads TGTGCCAGCGGCACCGGGGAGCTGTTTTTT.

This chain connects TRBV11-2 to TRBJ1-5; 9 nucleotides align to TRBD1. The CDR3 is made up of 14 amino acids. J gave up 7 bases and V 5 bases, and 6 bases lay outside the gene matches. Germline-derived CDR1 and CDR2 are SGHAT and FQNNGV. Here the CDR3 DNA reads TGTGCCAGCAGCCAGGGACAGGGACGGCAGCCCCAGCATTTT. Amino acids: CASSQGQGRQPQHF.

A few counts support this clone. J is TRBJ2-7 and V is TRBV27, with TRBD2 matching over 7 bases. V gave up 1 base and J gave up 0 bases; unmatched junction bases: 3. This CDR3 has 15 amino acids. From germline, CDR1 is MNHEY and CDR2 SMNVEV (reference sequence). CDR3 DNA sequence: TGTGCCAGCAGTTTATATTGGGGGGGCTCCTACGAGCAGTACTTC. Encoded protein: CASSLYWGGSYEQYF.

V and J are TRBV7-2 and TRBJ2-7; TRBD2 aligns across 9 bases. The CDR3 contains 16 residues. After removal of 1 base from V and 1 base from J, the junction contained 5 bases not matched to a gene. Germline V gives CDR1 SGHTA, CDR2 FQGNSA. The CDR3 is CASSLVAGARSYEQYF. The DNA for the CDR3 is TGTGCCAGCAGCTTAGTAGCGGGGGCGAGGTCCTACGAGCAGTACTTC.

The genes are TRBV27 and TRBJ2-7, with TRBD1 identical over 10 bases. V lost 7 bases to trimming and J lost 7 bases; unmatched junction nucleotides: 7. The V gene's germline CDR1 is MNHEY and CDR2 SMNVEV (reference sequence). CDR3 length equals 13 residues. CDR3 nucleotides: TGTGCCAGCATGGCGGGACAGGGGTGGGAGCAGTACTTC. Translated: CASMAGQGWEQYF.

The CDR3 protein is CASSLVRGPPQDEQFF. The CDR3 coding sequence is TGTGCCAGCAGTTTGGTTCGGGGCCCCCCTCAGGATGAGCAGTTCTTC. V and J are TRBV27 and TRBJ2-1; D may be TRBD1 or TRBD2 (5 bases each). Germline lookup yields CDR1 MNHEY and CDR2 SMNVEV (reference sequence). V was clipped by 3 bases and J by 8 bases, with 20 bases between them. This CDR3 contains 16 residues.

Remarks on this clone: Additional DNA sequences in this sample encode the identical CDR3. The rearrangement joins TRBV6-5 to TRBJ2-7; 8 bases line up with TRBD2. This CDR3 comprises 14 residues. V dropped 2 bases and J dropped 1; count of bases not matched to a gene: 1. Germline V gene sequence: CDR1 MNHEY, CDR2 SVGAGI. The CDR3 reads CASSYSGSSYEQYF. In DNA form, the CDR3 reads TGTGCCAGCAGTTACAGCGGGAGTTCCTACGAGCAGTACTTC.

The CDR3 bases are TGTGCCAGTAGTACCAGGCAGGGGGAGCAGTTCTTC. It translates to CASSTRQGEQFF. The chain is built from TRBV19 and TRBJ2-1; D perhaps matches TRBD1 (6 bases). In germline, CDR1 is LNHDA, CDR2 SQIVND (reference sequence). V was shortened by 4 bases and J by 10 bases, with 11 bases between the two germline ends. The CDR3 has 12 residues.

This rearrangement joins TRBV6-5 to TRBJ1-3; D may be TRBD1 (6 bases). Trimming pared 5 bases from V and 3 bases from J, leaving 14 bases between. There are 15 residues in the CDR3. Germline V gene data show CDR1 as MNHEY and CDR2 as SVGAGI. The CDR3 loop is CASSRAGALGNTIYF. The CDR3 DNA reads TGTGCCAGCAGTCGGGCAGGGGCCCTTGGAAACACCATATATTTT.